The 6 T cell receptor beta chains presented below share a single source sample, sequenced in a study of OX40 agonist ivuxolimab in advanced cancers. Here immunoSEQ multiplex PCR was the method, and the copy in TCRdb shows in-frame clones only, minus some. The table has some 41,000 clones, around nine tenths seen once. This specimen consisted of CD4+ or CD8+ T cells sorted from blood, obtained in a trial of the OX40 agonist ivuxolimab. All receptors come from an adult with an advanced solid tumor such as melanoma, head and neck, liver or kidney cancer.

The V and J genes are TRBV19 and TRBJ2-2, with 10 nucleotides matching TRBD2. Per the germline V gene, CDR1 is LNHDA and CDR2 is SQIVND (reference sequence). The CDR3 spans 16 residues. V dropped 5 bases and J dropped 8; count of bases not matched to a gene: 11. CDR3 in amino acids: CASSLSLAGVGGELFF. CDR3 bases: TGTGCCAGTAGTCTCTCGCTAGCGGGAGTGGGTGGGGAGCTGTTTTTT. The complete variable domain, with remaining parts taken from reference TRBV19 and TRBJ2-2, reads DGGITQSPKYLFRKEGQNVTLSCEQNLNHDAMYWYRQDPGQGLRLIYYSQIVNDFQKGDIAEGYSVSREKKESFPLTVTSAQKNPTAFYLCASSLSLAGVGGELFFGEGSRLTVL.

The CDR3 DNA sequence: TGTGCCTGGAGTACCGACCCAGGACAGGGACGCTATGGCTACACCTTC. It yields the protein CAWSTDPGQGRYGYTF. This chain joins TRBV30 and TRBJ1-2, with 8 bases identical to TRBD1. Trimming at V came to 2 bases and at J to 4 bases, leaving 12 bases not matched to a gene. The CDR3 is 16 amino acids. Germline CDR1 and CDR2: GTSNPN and SVGIG (reference sequence).

The rearrangement joins TRBV28 to TRBJ2-2, with 7 bases identical to TRBD1. Germline V CDR1 and CDR2: MDHEN, SYDVKM. The CDR3 totals 16 residues. V lost 0 bases, J lost 5 bases, and 6 bases stayed unmatched. The CDR3 DNA is TGTGCCAGCAGTTTATGGACAGGGATTGCGACCGGGGAGCTGTTTTTT. Translating it yields CASSLWTGIATGELFF.

The J gene is TRBJ1-1, the V gene TRBV2; D is undetermined. The length of the CDR3 is 15 residues. Germline V gene data show CDR1 as SNHLY and CDR2 as FYNNEI. The V and J ends lost 5 bases and 1 base respectively, with 14 bases between them. For the CDR3, the DNA is TGTGCCAGCAGTCCCCGCGGGGTTACGAACACTGAAGCTTTCTTT. It is translated as CASSPRGVTNTEAFF.

This clone is a singleton in its sample. J is TRBJ2-3 and V is TRBV6-5; D may be TRBD2 (7 bases). Germline CDR1 is MNHEY and CDR2 is SVGAGI. Trimming stripped 5 bases from V and 2 bases from J, with 14 bases between. The length of the CDR3 is 15 residues. CDR3 protein: CASSPEGGTTDTQYF. Written as DNA, the CDR3 is TGTGCCAGCAGTCCCGAGGGGGGGACCACAGATACGCAGTATTTT.

This chain links TRBV28 with TRBJ1-2; D unresolved. Trimming shortened V by 3 bases and J by 4 bases, and 12 bases separated the two germline ends. Germline V gene sequence: CDR1 MDHEN, CDR2 SYDVKM. The CDR3 spans 14 residues. CDR3: CASSFDRSGYGYTF. The CDR3 DNA reads as TGTGCCAGCAGTTTTGACCGATCGGGCTATGGCTACACCTTC.